Shown below are 13 T cell receptor beta chains from a single sample sequenced in a study of response to subunit inactivated influenza vaccine. MiXCR, applied by TCRdb to the RT-PCR reads, yields one record per CDR3 protein. The sample lists roughly 780,000 distinct CDR3 sequences; less than 20% were seen once. This sample comprised PBMCs from blood, obtained more than 4 days after vaccination. These receptors came from a man in his fifties or sixties who received an inactivated influenza vaccine.

This clonotype occurred many times. This sequence joins TRBV29-1 and TRBJ1-4; possible D gene TRBD1, 5 bases. Trimming cost V 4 bases and J 3 bases, with 18 bases left between them. Germline CDR1 is SQVTM and CDR2 is ANQGSEA. This CDR3 spans 16 amino acids. The CDR3 protein is CSVGELKGAANEKLFF. The DNA of the CDR3 is TGCAGCGTTGGGGAGCTGAAAGGGGCGGCTAATGAAAAACTGTTTTTT.

The chain is built from TRBV4-1 and TRBJ1-6; the D is unclear. Trimming removed 6 bases from V and 6 bases from J, with 12 bases in between. The CDR3 covers 14 residues. Germline CDR1 and CDR2: MGHRA and YSYEKL. The CDR3 nucleotides read TGCGCCAGCAGGCCTCCCCTCGGTAATTCACCCCTCCACTTT. It codes for CASRPPLGNSPLHF.

The gene calls are TRBV20-1 and TRBJ1-6; 12 bases are a match to TRBD1. The CDR3 sequence is 20 residues long. The V segment lost 4 bases and the J segment 0 bases; nucleotides outside the gene matches: 13. Per germline, CDR1 DFQATT and CDR2 SNEGSKA (reference sequence). CDR3 coding DNA: TGCAGTGCTACAAAGATAGGGACAGGGGGCGCGAGCTCCTATAATTCACCCCTCCACTTT. Amino acid sequence: CSATKIGTGGASSYNSPLHF.

This clonotype was counted only a few times. This chain joins TRBV4-2 and TRBJ1-3; D not resolved. With 1 base removed from V and 3 bases from J, the gap between germline ends came to 13 bases. The CDR3 is 16 amino acids. Germline assignment: CDR1 LGHNA and CDR2 YNFKEQ. For the CDR3, the DNA is TGTGCCAGCAGCCAAGGTGGGAGGATAGATGGAAACACCATATATTTT. Translating it yields CASSQGGRIDGNTIYF.

The rearrangement links TRBV20-1 to TRBJ2-5, with D possibly being TRBD2 (5 bases). This CDR3 spans 15 amino acids. V was pared by 0 bases and J by 4 bases, with 15 bases between. CDR1 and CDR2 from the germline V gene are DFQATT and SNEGSKA (reference sequence). In nucleotides, the CDR3 is TGCAGTGCTAGAGATTCGAGGGTCGCCGGAGAGACCCAGTACTTC. It translates to CSARDSRVAGETQYF.

This rearrangement joins TRBV25-1 to TRBJ2-7; no firm D call. The V end lost 6 bases, the J end lost 3 bases, and 3 bases lay between the germline ends. CDR3 length: 10 residues. Germline lookup yields CDR1 MGHDK and CDR2 SYGVNS. The CDR3 is CASSYYEQYF. CDR3 nucleotides: TGTGCCAGCAGCTACTACGAGCAGTACTTC.

This clonotype appeared a few times. The chain has TRBV5-1 and TRBJ2-2; D is undetermined. V was shortened by 0 bases and J by 1 base, with 7 bases between the two germline ends. This CDR3 spans 15 amino acids. Germline V lookup: CDR1 SGHRS, CDR2 YFSETQ. CDR3 region: CASSLASRNTGELFF. CDR3 coding DNA: TGCGCCAGCAGCTTGGCCTCCAGGAACACCGGGGAGCTGTTTTTT.

This clonotype came up a few times. The chain recombines TRBV7-9 with TRBJ2-3; no definite D call. Deletions cut 1 base from V and 6 bases from J, with 11 bases between. Germline V gene data show CDR1 as SEHNR and CDR2 as FQNEAQ (reference sequence). The CDR3 loop spans 14 amino acids. The CDR3 DNA reads as TGTGCCAGCAGCTTAGAGGATCGAAAGGATACGCAGTATTTT. It specifies CASSLEDRKDTQYF.

The chain joins TRBV7-8 to TRBJ1-2; possible D gene TRBD1, 5 bases. Trimming took off 4 bases at V and 3 bases at J, with 12 bases between the two ends. The CDR3 consists of 14 residues. Germline CDR1 is SGHVS and CDR2 is FQNEAQ. CDR3 amino acids: CASSSDIEYYGYTF. The CDR3, as DNA: TGTGCCAGCAGCTCGGACATAGAGTACTATGGCTACACCTTC.

This clonotype has just a few counts. The CDR3 spells CASSLGTTGGYEQYF. The CDR3 region has the DNA TGCGCCAGCAGCTTGGGAACGACAGGGGGTTACGAGCAGTACTTC. The chain recombines TRBV5-1 with TRBJ2-7; 9 bases match TRBD1. Germline V gene data show CDR1 as SGHRS and CDR2 as YFSETQ. Trimming removed 0 bases from V and 4 bases from J; junction bases left unmatched: 5. The CDR3 covers 15 residues.

This clonotype was counted ten times or more. The rearrangement links TRBV11-2 to TRBJ2-7, with D unresolved. Trimming shortened V by 1 base and J by 5 bases, and 9 bases separated the two germline ends. The CDR3 runs to 13 residues. Germline CDR1 reads SGHAT; CDR2 reads FQNNGV. CDR3: CASSLGGLDEQYF. In DNA, the CDR3 is TGTGCCAGCAGCTTAGGTGGGCTGGACGAGCAGTACTTC.

This clonotype was counted a few times. The chain uses TRBV6-1 and TRBJ2-1, with 7 bases identical to TRBD1. The CDR3 has 15 residues. V trimming: 5 bases; J trimming: 4 bases; junction bases outside the gene matches: 8. Per the germline V gene, CDR1 is MNHNS and CDR2 is SASEGT. DNA for the CDR3: TGTGCCAGCAGTCCGGGACAGCTTATTTACAATGAGCAGTTCTTC. This sequence encodes CASSPGQLIYNEQFF.

This clonotype was found a few times. Here the CDR3 DNA reads TGCGCCAGCAGCTTGATCCTAGCGGGAGCCCCCAATGAGCAGTTCTTC. Its translation is CASSLILAGAPNEQFF. This sequence joins TRBV5-1 and TRBJ2-1; 10 bases align to TRBD2. V lost 1 base and J lost 6; bases outside the gene matches: 7. The CDR3 sequence is 16 residues long. Germline assignment: CDR1 SGHRS and CDR2 YFSETQ.